This entry describes one TCR beta chain. Its antigen is currently unknown. CDR3 length: 12 amino acids. Germline-derived CDR1 and CDR2 are SGDLS and YYNGEE. V was pared by 5 bases and J by 11 bases, with 16 bases between. The entry originates in a study of post-analysis software for immune sequencing data. Whole-study findings and limits: By F measure, strong co-clustering occurred among samples prepared in the same batch. Patients used about 5 TRBV segments, including TRBV5-6, TRBV5-1 and TRBV20-1, more often than controls.

Unique-molecular-identifier-tagged TCR beta cDNA libraries were used. TCRdb ran MiXCR on the PCR reads and lists one entry per CDR3 protein. The repertoire has hundreds of thousands of distinct CDR3 sequences, roughly 29% of them found once; the top ten carry roughly 0.53%. This TCR was sampled from a girl aged 10-17 years with multiple sclerosis. V usage is TRBV9 and J usage is TRBJ2-5; D gene uncertain. The sample consisted of blood. The CDR3, as DNA: TGTGCCAGCAGGGGCCCCCCCTACAAGCAGTACTTC. Residues: CASRGPPYKQYF.